Described below is a single TCR beta chain sequence and its context. Its specificity is unknown. V was shortened by 4 bases and J by 5 bases, with 6 bases between the two germline ends. In germline, CDR1 is KGHSH, CDR2 LQKENI. There are 12 residues in the CDR3. This sample was included in a study of T cell responses to AZD1222 COVID-19 vaccine. Findings of the study overall: Epitopes outside B.1.351 and B.1.1.7 mutated regions reportedly drew nearly half of spike TCRs.

TCRdb's table, derived via immunoSEQ multiplex PCR, lists solely in-frame clones and lacks some. The sample carries approximately 120,000 clones, 85% to 90% recorded once. Specimen: peripheral blood, collected on day 0 of AZD1222 vaccination. This chain links TRBV18 with TRBJ1-5, with D perhaps TRBD1 (5 bases). The receptor was isolated from an adult in good health. The CDR3 region is CASSQGDQPQHF. The CDR3, as DNA: TGTGCCAGCTCACAAGGGGATCAGCCCCAGCATTTT.